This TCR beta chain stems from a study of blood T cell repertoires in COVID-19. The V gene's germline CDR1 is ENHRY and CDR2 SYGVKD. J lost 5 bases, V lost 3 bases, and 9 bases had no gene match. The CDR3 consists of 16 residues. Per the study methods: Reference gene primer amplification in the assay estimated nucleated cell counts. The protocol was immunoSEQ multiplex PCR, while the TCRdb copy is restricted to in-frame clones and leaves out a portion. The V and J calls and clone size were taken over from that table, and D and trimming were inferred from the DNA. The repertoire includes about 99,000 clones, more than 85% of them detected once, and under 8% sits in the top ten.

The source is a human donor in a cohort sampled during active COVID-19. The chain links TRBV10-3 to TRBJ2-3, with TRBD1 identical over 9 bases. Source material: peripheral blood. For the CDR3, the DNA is TGTGCCATCAGTGATGACGGGACAGGGAGTGGAGATACGCAGTATTTT. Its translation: CAISDDGTGSGDTQYF.